The source of this T cell receptor (beta chain) is a study of lymphopenia after photon versus proton radiotherapy. TCRdb's table, derived via immunoSEQ multiplex PCR, lists solely in-frame clones and lacks some. The sample holds 75,000 or so clones, around 80% seen once. Comments on this clone: Its antigen is currently unknown.

Trimming pared 1 base from V and 3 bases from J, leaving 7 bases between. The germline V gene encodes CDR1 SNHLY and CDR2 FYNNEI. The CDR3 is 14 amino acids. Regarding the study as a whole: Oligoclonal CD8+ Temra expansion after nadir drove photon patients' diversity drop. Post-nadir TCR diversity decline inversely tracked overall survival among those who died.

The sequences come from peripheral blood, collected from a patient treated with proton-based radiotherapy. The receptor comes from a man in his sixties with pancreatic cancer. This chain links TRBV2 with TRBJ1-5; D is uncertain. CDR3 in amino acids: CASSEGQSNQPQHF. The CDR3 DNA sequence: TGTGCCAGCAGTGAAGGGCAGTCCAATCAGCCCCAGCATTTT.